The entry below gives a single TCR beta chain sequence along with its context. The antigen remains undetermined. TCRdb re-called the RT-PCR reads through MiXCR, storing one row per CDR3 protein. The data hold under 800,000 distinct CDR3 sequences, with roughly 14% observed a single time. The data were taken from a study of response to subunit inactivated influenza vaccine. The CDR3 loop spans 16 amino acids. The V segment lost 4 bases and the J segment 3 bases; nucleotides outside the gene matches: 11. Germline CDR1 reads SGHRS; CDR2 reads YFSETQ. Broader study findings: Authors suggested few new T cells are recruited by each seasonal influenza vaccination.

This TCR was sampled from a man aged 50-59 years who received an inactivated influenza vaccine. V is TRBV5-1 and J is TRBJ2-7; 9 bases are shared with TRBD1. Sequenced here: PBMCs from blood, sampled approximately 15 days before vaccination. The CDR3 DNA sequence: TGCGCCAGCAGCGCAGGGACAGGGAAAAGTAACTACGAGCAGTACTTC. Protein product: CASSAGTGKSNYEQYF. Full variable domain (rest looked up from reference TRBV5-1 and TRBJ2-7): KAGVTQTPRYLIKTRGQQVTLSCSPISGHRSVSWYQQTPGQGLQFLFEYFSETQRNKGNFPGRFSGRQFSNSRSEMNVSTLELGDSALYLCASSAGTGKSNYEQYFGPGTRLTVT.